This T cell receptor (beta chain) was found in a study of blood T cell repertoires in COVID-19. Study information: The United States, Italy and Spain supplied acute and convalescent COVID-19 samples. The cDNA or gDNA used as material had been derived from T cells, B-cell-depleted T cells, or PBMCs.

Authors' processing steps: Quantification of nucleated cells was approximated via reference gene primer amplification. The data were produced by immunoSEQ multiplex PCR, yet TCRdb's version contains in-frame clones alone and is incomplete. The DNA gave D and trimming, while V, J and clone size come from that table. The sample yields fewer than 150,000 clones, around 86% seen once. CDR1 is DFQATT and CDR2 is SNEGSKA in the germline V gene (reference sequence). The V end lost 4 bases, the J end lost 3 bases, and 7 bases lay between the germline ends. This CDR3 comprises 11 residues. Only a few counts were recorded for this clone.

J is TRBJ2-7 and V is TRBV20-1, with D possibly TRBD2 on 6 matching bases. Material for sequencing was peripheral blood. This sequence originates from a woman over 75 with acute or convalescent COVID-19. The CDR3: CSAIGGYEQYF. As DNA, the CDR3 is TGCAGTGCTATCGGGGGCTACGAGCAGTACTTC.